This T cell receptor beta chain stems from a study of cytomegalovirus exposure and HLA in healthy donors. Findings of the study overall: A few of the chains that were CMV-associated were confirmed in vitro to be specific for CMV antigens.

The V segment lost 5 bases and the J segment 5 bases; nucleotides outside the gene matches: 9. CDR1 and CDR2 (germline): KGHSH, LQKENI. This CDR3 comprises 16 residues. With respect to this clone: Its antigen is unidentified.

The method was immunoSEQ multiplex PCR; TCRdb's version includes in-frame clones alone and lacks a portion of them. This table holds approximately 82,000 clones, 95% found once. Sequencing was done on a sample of PBMCs. This chain joins TRBV18 and TRBJ2-1, with 10 positions matching TRBD1. The receptor was isolated from a woman aged 18-29 years in good health and CMV-seronegative. Here the CDR3 DNA reads TGTGCCAGCTCAGTTACGGGACAGGGGATCCACAATGAGCAGTTCTTC. This codes for CASSVTGQGIHNEQFF.